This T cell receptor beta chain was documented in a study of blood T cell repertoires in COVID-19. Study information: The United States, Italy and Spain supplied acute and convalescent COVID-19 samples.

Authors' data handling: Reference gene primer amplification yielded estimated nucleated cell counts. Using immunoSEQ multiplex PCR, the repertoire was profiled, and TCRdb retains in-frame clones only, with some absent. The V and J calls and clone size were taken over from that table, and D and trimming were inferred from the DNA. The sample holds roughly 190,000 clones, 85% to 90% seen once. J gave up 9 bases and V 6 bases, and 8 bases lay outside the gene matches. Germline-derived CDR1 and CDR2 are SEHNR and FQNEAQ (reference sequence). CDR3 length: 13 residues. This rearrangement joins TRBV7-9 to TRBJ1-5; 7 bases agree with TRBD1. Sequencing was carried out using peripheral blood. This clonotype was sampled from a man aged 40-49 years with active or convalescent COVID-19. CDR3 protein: CASSRQGKVPQHF. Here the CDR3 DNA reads TGTGCCAGCAGTCGACAGGGAAAGGTGCCCCAGCATTTT.